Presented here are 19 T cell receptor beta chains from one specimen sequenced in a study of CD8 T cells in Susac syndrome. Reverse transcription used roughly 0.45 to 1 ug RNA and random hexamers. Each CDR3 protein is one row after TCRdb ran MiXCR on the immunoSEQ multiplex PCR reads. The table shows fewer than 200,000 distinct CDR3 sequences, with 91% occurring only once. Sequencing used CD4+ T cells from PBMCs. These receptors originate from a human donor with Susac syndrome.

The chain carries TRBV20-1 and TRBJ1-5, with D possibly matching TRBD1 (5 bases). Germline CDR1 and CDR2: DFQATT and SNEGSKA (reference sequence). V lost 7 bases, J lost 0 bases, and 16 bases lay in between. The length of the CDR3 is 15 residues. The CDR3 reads CSVRTGTLSNQPQHF. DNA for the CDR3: TGCAGTGTTCGGACGGGGACCCTTAGCAATCAGCCCCAGCATTTT.

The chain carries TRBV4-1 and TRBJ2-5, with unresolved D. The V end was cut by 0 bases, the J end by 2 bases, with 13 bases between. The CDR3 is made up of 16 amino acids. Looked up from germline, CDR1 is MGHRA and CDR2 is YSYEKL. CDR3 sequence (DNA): TGCGCCAGCAGCCAAGATAAAGGGCGTGGTCAAGAGACCCAGTACTTC. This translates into CASSQDKGRGQETQYF.

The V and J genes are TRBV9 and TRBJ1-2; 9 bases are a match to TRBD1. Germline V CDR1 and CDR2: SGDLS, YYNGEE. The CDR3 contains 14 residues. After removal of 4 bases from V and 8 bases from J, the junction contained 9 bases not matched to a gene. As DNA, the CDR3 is TGTGCCAGCAGCCCCAGTACAGGGGGCCGGGGCTACACCTTC. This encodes CASSPSTGGRGYTF.

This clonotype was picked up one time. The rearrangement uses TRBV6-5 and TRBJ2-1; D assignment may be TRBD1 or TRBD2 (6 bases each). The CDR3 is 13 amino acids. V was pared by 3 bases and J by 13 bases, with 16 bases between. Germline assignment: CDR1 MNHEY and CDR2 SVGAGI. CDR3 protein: CASSYAVEGGQFF. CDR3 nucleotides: TGTGCCAGCAGTTATGCGGTAGAGGGGGGACAGTTCTTC.

The CDR3 region has the DNA TGTACTACGGACACTGAAGCTTTCTTT. Its protein is CTTDTEAFF. The rearrangement uses TRBV6-9 and TRBJ1-1; the D is unclear. The CDR3 covers 9 residues. Germline CDR1 MNHGY, CDR2 SVAAGI.

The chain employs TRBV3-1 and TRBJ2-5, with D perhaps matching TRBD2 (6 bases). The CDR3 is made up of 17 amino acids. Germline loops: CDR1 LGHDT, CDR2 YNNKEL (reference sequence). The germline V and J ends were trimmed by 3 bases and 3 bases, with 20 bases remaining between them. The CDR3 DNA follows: TGTGCCAGCAGCCACCTCGGAGCGGGCTGGGTAAAAGAGACCCAGTACTTC. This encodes CASSHLGAGWVKETQYF.

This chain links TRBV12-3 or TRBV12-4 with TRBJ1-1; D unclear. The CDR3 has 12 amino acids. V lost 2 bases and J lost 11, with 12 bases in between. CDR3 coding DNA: TGTGCCAGCAGTTTAATTGGGAGGGAGGCTTTCTTT. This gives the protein CASSLIGREAFF.

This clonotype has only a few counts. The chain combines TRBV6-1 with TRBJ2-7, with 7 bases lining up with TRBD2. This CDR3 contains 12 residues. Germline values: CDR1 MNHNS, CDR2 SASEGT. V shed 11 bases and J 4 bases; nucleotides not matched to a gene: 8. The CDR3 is CAHGGSGYEQYF. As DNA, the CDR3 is TGTGCCCACGGCGGGAGCGGGTACGAGCAGTACTTC.

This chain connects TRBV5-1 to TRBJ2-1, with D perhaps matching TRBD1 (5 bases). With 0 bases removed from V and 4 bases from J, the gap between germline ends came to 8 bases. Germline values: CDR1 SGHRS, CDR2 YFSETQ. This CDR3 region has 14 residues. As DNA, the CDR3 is TGCGCCAGCAGCTTGGCCGACAGTTACAATGAGCAGTTCTTC. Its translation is CASSLADSYNEQFF.

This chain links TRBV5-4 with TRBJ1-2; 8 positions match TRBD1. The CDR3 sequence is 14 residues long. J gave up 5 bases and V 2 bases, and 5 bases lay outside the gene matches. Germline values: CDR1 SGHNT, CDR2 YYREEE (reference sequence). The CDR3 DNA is TGTGCCAGCAGCTTAAGACAGGGGCAATATGGCTACACCTTC. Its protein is CASSLRQGQYGYTF.

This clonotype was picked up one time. The CDR3 bases are TGTGCCAGCAGTTTATCAAATCCAGGGAACTATGGCTACACCTTC. The encoded protein is CASSLSNPGNYGYTF. The V and J genes are TRBV27 and TRBJ1-2; D is possibly TRBD1 (5 bases). The germline V gene has CDR1 MNHEY and CDR2 SMNVEV (reference sequence). Trimming left V 0 bases short and J 2 bases short, with 10 bases between. There are 15 residues in the CDR3.

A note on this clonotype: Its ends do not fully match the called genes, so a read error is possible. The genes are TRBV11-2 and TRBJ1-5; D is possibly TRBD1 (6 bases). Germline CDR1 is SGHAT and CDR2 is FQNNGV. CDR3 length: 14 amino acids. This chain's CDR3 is CASSLEGVGQPQHF. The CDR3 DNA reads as TGTGCCAGCAGCCTAGAGGGGGTCGGTCAGCCCCAGCATTTT.

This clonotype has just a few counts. The CDR3 DNA reads TGTGCCAGCTCACCACCGAACACCGGGGAGCTGTTTTTT. Its translation is CASSPPNTGELFF. The chain is built from TRBV18 and TRBJ2-2; D unresolved. Germline V CDR1 and CDR2: KGHSH, LQKENI. The CDR3 extends over 13 amino acids. The V and J ends lost 0 bases and 1 base respectively, with 0 bases between them.

The CDR3 protein is CASNFTREAFF. CDR3 DNA: TGTGCCAGCAATTTTACGCGTGAAGCTTTCTTT. The chain is built from TRBV27 and TRBJ1-1; no reliable D call. Trimming took off 7 bases at V and 7 bases at J, with 10 bases between the two ends. Looked up from germline, CDR1 is MNHEY and CDR2 is SMNVEV (reference sequence). The CDR3 is 11 amino acids.

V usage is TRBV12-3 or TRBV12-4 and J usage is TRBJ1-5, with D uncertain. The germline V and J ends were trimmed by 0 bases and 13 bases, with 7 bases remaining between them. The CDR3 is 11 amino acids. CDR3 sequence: CASSLAGVQHF. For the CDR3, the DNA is TGTGCCAGCAGTTTAGCGGGAGTACAGCATTTT.

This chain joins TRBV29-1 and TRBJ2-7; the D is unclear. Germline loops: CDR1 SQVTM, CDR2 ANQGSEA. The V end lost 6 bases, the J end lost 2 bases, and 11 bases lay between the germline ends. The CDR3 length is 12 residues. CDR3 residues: CSVLQEPYEQYF. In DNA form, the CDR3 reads TGCAGCGTCCTCCAGGAACCCTACGAGCAGTACTTC.

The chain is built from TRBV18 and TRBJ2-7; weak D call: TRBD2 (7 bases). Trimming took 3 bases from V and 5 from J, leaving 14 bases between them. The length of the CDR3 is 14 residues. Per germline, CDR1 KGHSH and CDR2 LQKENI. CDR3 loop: CASSPGGGRNEQYF. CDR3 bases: TGTGCCAGCTCACCGGGAGGGGGAAGGAACGAGCAGTACTTC.

DNA for the CDR3: TGCGCCACCCGTGGTCCGGGGACAGGTTACAATGAGCAGTTCTTC. It specifies CATRGPGTGYNEQFF. V gene TRBV5-1 combines with J gene TRBJ2-1, with TRBD1 matching 8 bases. The CDR3 covers 15 residues. V shed 9 bases and J 4 bases; nucleotides not matched to a gene: 12. Germline-derived CDR1 and CDR2 are SGHRS and YFSETQ. Full variable domain (outside the CDR3, taken from reference TRBV5-1 and TRBJ2-1): KAGVTQTPRYLIKTRGQQVTLSCSPISGHRSVSWYQQTPGQGLQFLFEYFSETQRNKGNFPGRFSGRQFSNSRSEMNVSTLELGDSALYLCATRGPGTGYNEQFFGPGTRLTVL.

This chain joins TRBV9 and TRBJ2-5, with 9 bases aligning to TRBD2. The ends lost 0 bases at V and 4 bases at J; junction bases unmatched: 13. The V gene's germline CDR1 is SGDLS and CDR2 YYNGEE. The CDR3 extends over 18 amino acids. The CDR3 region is CASSVGRSGSGGGETQYF. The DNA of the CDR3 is TGTGCCAGCAGCGTAGGAAGAAGTGGTAGCGGGGGTGGAGAGACCCAGTACTTC.